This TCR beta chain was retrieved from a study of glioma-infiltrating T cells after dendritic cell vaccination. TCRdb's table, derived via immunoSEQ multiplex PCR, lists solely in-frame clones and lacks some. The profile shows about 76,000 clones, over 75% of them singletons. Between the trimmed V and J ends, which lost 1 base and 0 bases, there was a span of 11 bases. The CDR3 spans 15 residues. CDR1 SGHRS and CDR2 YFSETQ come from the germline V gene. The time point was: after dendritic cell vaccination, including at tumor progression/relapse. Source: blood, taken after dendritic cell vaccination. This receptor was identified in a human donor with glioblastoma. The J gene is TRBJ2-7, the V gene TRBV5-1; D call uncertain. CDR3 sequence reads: CASSLSTASSYEQYF. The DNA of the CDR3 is TGCGCCAGCAGCTTGTCAACAGCCAGCTCCTACGAGCAGTACTTC.